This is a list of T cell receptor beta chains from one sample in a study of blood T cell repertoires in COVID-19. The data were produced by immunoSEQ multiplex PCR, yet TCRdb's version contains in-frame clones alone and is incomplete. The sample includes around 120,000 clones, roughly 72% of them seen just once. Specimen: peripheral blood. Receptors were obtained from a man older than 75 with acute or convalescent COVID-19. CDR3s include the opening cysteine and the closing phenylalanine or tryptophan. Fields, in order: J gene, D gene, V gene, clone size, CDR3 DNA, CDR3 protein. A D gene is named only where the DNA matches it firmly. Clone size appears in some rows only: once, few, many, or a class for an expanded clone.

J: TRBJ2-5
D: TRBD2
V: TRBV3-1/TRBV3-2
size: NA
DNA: TGTGCCAGCAGCCACGGGACTAGCGGGAGGATTGAGACCCAGTACTTC
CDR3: CASSHGTSGRIETQYF

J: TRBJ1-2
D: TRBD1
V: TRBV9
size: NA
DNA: TGTGCCAGCGGACAGGGATCGGACTATGGCTACACCTTC
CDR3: CASGQGSDYGYTF

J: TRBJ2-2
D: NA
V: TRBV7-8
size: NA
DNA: TGTGCCAGCAGCCCCTTTGCCGGGGAGCTGTTTTTT
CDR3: CASSPFAGELFF

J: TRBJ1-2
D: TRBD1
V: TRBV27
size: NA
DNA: TGTGCCAGCAGCCATTTTGGGGACAGAATTAACTATGGCTACACCTTC
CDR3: CASSHFGDRINYGYTF

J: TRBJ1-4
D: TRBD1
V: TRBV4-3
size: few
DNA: TGCGCCAGCAGCCAAAGCAGGGGGCGCCAGGGGAAACTGTTTTTT
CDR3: CASSQSRGRQGKLFF

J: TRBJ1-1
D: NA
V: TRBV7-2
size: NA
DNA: TGTGCCAGCAGCATCTTTTTGAACACTGAAGCTTTCTTT
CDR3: CASSIFLNTEAFF

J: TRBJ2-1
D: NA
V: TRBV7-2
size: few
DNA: TGTGCCAGCAGCTTAGTTGGCGGGGACTCCTACAATGAGCAGTTCTTC
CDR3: CASSLVGGDSYNEQFF

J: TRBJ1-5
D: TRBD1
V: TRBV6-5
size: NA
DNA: TGTGCCAGCAGGGACAGGTTGCCCCAGCATTTT
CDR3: CASRDRLPQHF

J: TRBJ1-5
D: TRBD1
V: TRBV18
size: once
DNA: TGTGCCAGCTCCCCCGGGACAGGAGTCCTAAATCAGCCCCAGCATTTT
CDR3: CASSPGTGVLNQPQHF

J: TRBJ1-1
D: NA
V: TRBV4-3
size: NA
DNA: TGCGCCAGCCGATTAGGGGTAGGTAGCACTGAAGCTTTCTTT
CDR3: CASRLGVGSTEAFF

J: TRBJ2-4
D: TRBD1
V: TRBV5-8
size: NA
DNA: TGTGCCAGCAGCCAGGACAGGGCTCGAAACATTCAGTACTTC
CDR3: CASSQDRARNIQYF

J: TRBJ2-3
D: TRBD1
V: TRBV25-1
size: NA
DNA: TGTGCCAGCAGTGGAGGGGGCGGAACGCAGTATTTT
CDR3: CASSGGGGTQYF

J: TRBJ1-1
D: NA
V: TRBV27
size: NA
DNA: TGTGCCAGCAGTAGGGGCACTGAAGCTTTCTTT
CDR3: CASSRGTEAFF

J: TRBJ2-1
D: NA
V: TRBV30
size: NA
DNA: TGTGCCTGGAAAAAGTTGTTGACAGGCAATGAGCAGTTCTTC
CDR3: CAWKKLLTGNEQFF

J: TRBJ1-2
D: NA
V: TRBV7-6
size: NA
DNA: TGTGCCAGCAGCTGGACAGAAGGCGGTGGCTACACCTTC
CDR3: CASSWTEGGGYTF

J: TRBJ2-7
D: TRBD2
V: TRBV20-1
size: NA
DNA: TGCAGTGCTAGTACCGTTTCGGGGGGGCCCCACTACGAGCAGTACTTC
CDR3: CSASTVSGGPHYEQYF

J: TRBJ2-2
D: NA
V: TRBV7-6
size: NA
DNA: TGTGCCAGCAGCTTGAGTAACCTAAACACCGGGGAGCTGTTTTTT
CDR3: CASSLSNLNTGELFF

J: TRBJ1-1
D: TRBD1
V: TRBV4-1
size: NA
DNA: TGCGCCAGCAGCCGGGACAGGGACACTGAAGCTTTCTTT
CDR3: CASSRDRDTEAFF

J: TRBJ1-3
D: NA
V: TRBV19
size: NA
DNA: TGTGCCACCGCGGGGGGACGCTACTCTGGAAACACCATATATTTT
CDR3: CATAGGRYSGNTIYF

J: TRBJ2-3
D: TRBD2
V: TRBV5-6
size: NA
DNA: TGTGCCAGCAGCCCTGGACTAGCAGGCCCAGGAGGCACAGATACGCAGTATTTT
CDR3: CASSPGLAGPGGTDTQYF

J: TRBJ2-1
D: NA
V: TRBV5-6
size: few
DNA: TGTGCCAGCAGCAGCACCCCCGCCAATGAGCAGTTCTTC
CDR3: CASSSTPANEQFF

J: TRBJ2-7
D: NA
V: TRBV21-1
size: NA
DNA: TGTGCCAGCAGCAAAGCGCGACAGGGGACCGAGCAGTACTTC
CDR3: CASSKARQGTEQYF

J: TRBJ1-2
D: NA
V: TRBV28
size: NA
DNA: TGTGCCAGCAGTTTACCTCTCTTCTTGACAGATTTTAACTATGGCTACACCTTC
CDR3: CASSLPLFLTDFNYGYTF

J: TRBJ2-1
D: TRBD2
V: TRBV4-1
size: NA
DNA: TGCGCCAGCAGCCCTTCCGGGACTAGTCCCTATGAGCAGTTCTTC
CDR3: CASSPSGTSPYEQFF

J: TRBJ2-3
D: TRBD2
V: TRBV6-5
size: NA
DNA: TGTGCCAGCAAATTAGGACTAGCGAGAACAGATACGCAGTATTTT
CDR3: CASKLGLARTDTQYF

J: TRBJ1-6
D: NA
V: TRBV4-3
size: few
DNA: TGCGCCAGCAGCCAAGAGTACTCCTATAATTCACCCCTCCACTTT
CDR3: CASSQEYSYNSPLHF

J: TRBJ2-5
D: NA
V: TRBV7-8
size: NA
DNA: TGTGCCAGCAGCTTAGCGGCAGGGCAGGTGACCCAGTACTTC
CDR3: CASSLAAGQVTQYF

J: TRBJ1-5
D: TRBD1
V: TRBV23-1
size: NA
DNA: TGCGCCAGCAGTCAAAAAAATAGGCCCCGGGACAGGGTTCTCAATCAGCCCCAGCATTTT
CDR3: CASSQKNRPRDRVLNQPQHF

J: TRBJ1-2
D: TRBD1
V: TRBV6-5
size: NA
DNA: TGTGCCAGCAGCTCGCAGGGGGATCCTGGCTACACCTTC
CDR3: CASSSQGDPGYTF

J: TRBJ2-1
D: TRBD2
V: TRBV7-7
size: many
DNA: TGTGCCAGCAGCTCCGGCCGAGCGGGAGGTAGTGAGCAGTTCTTC
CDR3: CASSSGRAGGSEQFF

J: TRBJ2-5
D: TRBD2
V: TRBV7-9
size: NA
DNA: TGTGCCAGCAGCTTACTCGCGGGAGGGCCGGAGACCCAGTACTTC
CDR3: CASSLLAGGPETQYF

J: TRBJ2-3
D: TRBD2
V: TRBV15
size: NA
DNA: TGTGCCACCAGCGCCCGCGGGAGTTCGACAGATACGCAGTATTTT
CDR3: CATSARGSSTDTQYF

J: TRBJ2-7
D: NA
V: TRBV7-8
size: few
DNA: TGTGCCAGCAGCTTAGATCGTGCGGTCTCCTACGAGCAGTACTTC
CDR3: CASSLDRAVSYEQYF

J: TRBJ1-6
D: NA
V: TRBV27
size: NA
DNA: TGTGCCAGCAGTTTAGGTCGGGGTTCACCCCTCCACTTT
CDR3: CASSLGRGSPLHF

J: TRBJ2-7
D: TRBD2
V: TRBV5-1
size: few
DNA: TGCGCCAGCAGCCTGGGGACTAGCGGCTACGAGCAGTACTTC
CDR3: CASSLGTSGYEQYF

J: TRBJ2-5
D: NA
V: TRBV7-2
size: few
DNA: TGTGCCAGCGAGCGGTCCGGGACAAGAGAAGAGACCCAGTACTTC
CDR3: CASERSGTREETQYF

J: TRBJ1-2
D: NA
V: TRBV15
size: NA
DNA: TGTGCCACCAGCAGAGATCAGGTCTATGGCTACACCTTC
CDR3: CATSRDQVYGYTF

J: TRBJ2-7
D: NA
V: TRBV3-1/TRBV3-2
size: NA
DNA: TGTGCCAGCAGCCCACACGAGGGAGGCGAGCAGTACTTC
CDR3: CASSPHEGGEQYF

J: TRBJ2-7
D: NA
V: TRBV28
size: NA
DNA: TGTGCCACCTTCGGCGGGGACGAGCAGTACTTC
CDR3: CATFGGDEQYF

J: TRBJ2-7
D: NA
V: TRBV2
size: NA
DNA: TGTGCCAGCAACAGGGCGGGGGAGGGATACGAGCAGTACTTC
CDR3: CASNRAGEGYEQYF

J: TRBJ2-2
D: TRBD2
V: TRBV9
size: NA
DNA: TGTGCCAGCACCTCCGGGGGCGGGAGGGCCCTCAACACCGGGGAGCTGTTTTTT
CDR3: CASTSGGGRALNTGELFF

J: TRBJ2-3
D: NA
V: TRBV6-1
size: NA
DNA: TGTGCCAGCACCGGAACAGGGACAGATACGCAGTATTTT
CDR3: CASTGTGTDTQYF

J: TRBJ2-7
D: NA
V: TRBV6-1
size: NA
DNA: TGTGCCAGCAGTGAAGTAATAGGAGAAGAGCAGTACTTC
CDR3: CASSEVIGEEQYF

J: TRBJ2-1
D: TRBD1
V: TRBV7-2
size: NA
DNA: TGTGCCAGCAGCTCGACAGGGGCCCACAATGAGCAGTTCTTC
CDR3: CASSSTGAHNEQFF

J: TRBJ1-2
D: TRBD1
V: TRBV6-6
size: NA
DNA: TGTGCCAGCAGTATGGACAGGGTTGTGGGTGGCTACACCTTC
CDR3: CASSMDRVVGGYTF

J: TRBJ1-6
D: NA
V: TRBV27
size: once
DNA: TGTGCCAGCAGTTTAGGGCAGGGCTGGAATTCACCCCTCCACTTT
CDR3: CASSLGQGWNSPLHF

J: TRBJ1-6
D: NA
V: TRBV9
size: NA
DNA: TGTGCCAGCAGCTGGGGGGGAGGCTCACCCCTCCACTTT
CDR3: CASSWGGGSPLHF

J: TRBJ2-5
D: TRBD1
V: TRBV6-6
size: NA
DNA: TGTGCCAGCGTGGACAGGGGGGTAGAGACCCAGTACTTC
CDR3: CASVDRGVETQYF

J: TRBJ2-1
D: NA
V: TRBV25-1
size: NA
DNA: TGTGCCAGCAGCCGATCGGACAACTACAATGAGCAGTTCTTC
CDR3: CASSRSDNYNEQFF

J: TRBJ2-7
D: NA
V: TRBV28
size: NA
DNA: TGTGCCAGCAGTTCCGATCCCGGGACATTTCTCTACGAGCAGTACTTC
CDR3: CASSSDPGTFLYEQYF

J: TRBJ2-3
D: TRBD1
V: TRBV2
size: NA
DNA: TGTGCCAGCACCCAGGACAGGGGTCCAGATACGCAGTATTTT
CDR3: CASTQDRGPDTQYF